Each of the 27 T cell receptor beta chains below was sequenced from the same sample in a study of regulatory T cells in long-lasting Graves disease. Regarding time point: newly diagnosed GD, antithyroid drugs for less than 3 months. From RNA extracted from PBMCs, the TCR library was made. With iRepertoire HTBI primers and Arm-PCR of CDR3 regions, TCR beta libraries were built. A single record per CDR3 protein comes from TCRdb applying MiXCR to the multiplex PCR reads. The sample contains about 300,000 distinct CDR3 sequences, approximately 20% of which appear only once. Sequences were derived from peripheral blood mononuclear cells (PBMCs), sampled at new diagnosis, from a patient treated with antithyroid drugs. All receptors derive from a female donor with Graves disease.

This clonotype was observed once. The J gene is TRBJ2-2, the V gene TRBV6-1; 10 positions agree with TRBD2. The CDR3 is made up of 17 amino acids. CDR1 and CDR2 from the germline V gene are MNHNS and SASEGT. Trimming cost V 8 bases and J 6 bases; bases outside gene matches: 15. CDR3 sequence: CASGWPGTSVLAGELFF. CDR3 DNA sequence: TGTGCCAGCGGGTGGCCCGGGACTAGCGTTTTGGCCGGGGAGCTGTTTTTT.

This clonotype was seen at least ten times. The chain joins TRBV27 to TRBJ1-2, with 8 positions matching TRBD1. The CDR3 totals 15 residues. Germline CDR1 and CDR2: MNHEY and SMNVEV (reference sequence). Germline trimming cut 0 bases from V and 7 bases from J; bases unmatched to any gene: 7. The CDR3 region is CASSLSPRGHGGYTF. CDR3 nucleotide sequence: TGTGCCAGCAGTTTATCGCCCAGGGGGCATGGTGGCTACACCTTC.

This clonotype was seen many times. The rearrangement joins TRBV7-9 to TRBJ2-1; D remains unclear. V lost 1 base, J lost 0 bases, and 13 bases lay in between. The CDR3 is 17 residues long. Germline CDR1 and CDR2: SEHNR and FQNEAQ (reference sequence). CDR3 sequence reads: CASSLGAASSSYNEQFF. For the CDR3, the DNA is TGTGCCAGCAGCTTAGGGGCGGCATCGAGCTCCTACAATGAGCAGTTCTTC.

This clonotype was found many times. The rearrangement uses TRBV12-3 or TRBV12-4 and TRBJ2-5; tentative D call: TRBD1 (6 bases). The CDR3 covers 14 residues. Trimming shortened V by 4 bases and J by 4 bases, and 13 bases separated the two germline ends. The CDR3 coding sequence is TGTGCCAGCAGTTCGGGTCGGACAGTAGAGACCCAGTACTTC. This gives the protein CASSSGRTVETQYF.

This clonotype was recorded at least ten times. V is TRBV7-9 and J is TRBJ2-3; a possible D gene is TRBD1 (5 bases). Germline values: CDR1 SEHNR, CDR2 FQNEAQ (reference sequence). CDR3 length: 14 amino acids. V was pared by 4 bases and J by 4 bases, with 12 bases between. CDR3 nucleotide sequence: TGTGCCAGCAGCTATCGTCCAGGGCCAGATACGCAGTATTTT. The encoded protein is CASSYRPGPDTQYF.

The chain carries TRBV6-1 and TRBJ2-3, with no clear D. The V gene's germline CDR1 is MNHNS and CDR2 SASEGT. V shed 4 bases and J shed 4 bases, with 12 bases lying between them. The CDR3 runs to 14 residues. The DNA of the CDR3 is TGTGCCAGCAGTGGAAGTCCCTTTGCAGATACGCAGTATTTT. Translation gives CASSGSPFADTQYF.

This clonotype was recorded many times. The chain carries TRBV28 and TRBJ2-3; tentatively, D is TRBD1 (6 bases). With 5 bases removed from V and 0 bases from J, the gap between germline ends came to 21 bases. Germline V gene sequence: CDR1 MDHEN, CDR2 SYDVKM. This CDR3 spans 18 amino acids. This chain's CDR3 is CASSRSGSGVWSTDTQYF. CDR3 DNA: TGTGCCAGCAGTCGCTCGGGGTCAGGGGTTTGGAGCACAGATACGCAGTATTTT.

There are a few counts of this clonotype. A junction boundary mismatches the germline segment, possibly from a read error. The chain joins TRBV9 to TRBJ2-2, with D perhaps matching TRBD1 or TRBD2 (5 bases each). The CDR3 contains 15 residues. The germline V gene encodes CDR1 SGDLS and CDR2 YYNGEE. The CDR3 protein is CASSASPPGTGEPFF. The CDR3 DNA reads TGTGCCAGCAGCGCCAGCCCGCCGGGGACCGGGGAGCCGTTTTTT.

The chain uses TRBV2 and TRBJ2-1, with D tentatively TRBD2 (5 bases). V lost 4 bases and J lost 4, with 5 bases in between. Germline loops: CDR1 SNHLY, CDR2 FYNNEI. CDR3 length: 12 residues. CDR3 region: CASSAGYNEQFF. As DNA, the CDR3 is TGTGCCAGCAGTGCGGGATACAATGAGCAGTTCTTC.

A few counts support this clonotype. Given a much more abundant clone one base away, this may be a read error. This chain uses TRBV12-3 or TRBV12-4 with TRBJ2-1; 11 bases are a match to TRBD2. CDR3 size: 15 residues. CDR3 sequence reads: CTSSPLAGAYNEQFF. The CDR3 DNA sequence: TGTACCAGCAGTCCACTAGCGGGAGCCTACAATGAGCAGTTCTTC.

This clonotype was seen repeatedly, ten times or more. The chain joins TRBV7-9 to TRBJ2-5; 7 nucleotides match TRBD2. With V trimmed by 4 bases and J by 5 bases, 10 bases remained unmatched. This CDR3 has 15 residues. Looked up from germline, CDR1 is SEHNR and CDR2 is FQNEAQ (reference sequence). The CDR3 sequence is CASSSLTSRPETQYF. CDR3 sequence (DNA): TGTGCCAGCAGCTCCCTGACTAGCCGGCCGGAGACCCAGTACTTC.

This clonotype was seen many times. The chain recombines TRBV11-3 with TRBJ1-5; D might be TRBD1 (5 bases). The CDR3 consists of 12 residues. V lost 8 bases, J lost 4 bases, and 9 bases lay in between. Germline V gene data show CDR1 as SGHNT and CDR2 as YENEEA. CDR3 DNA sequence: TGTGCCAGCCGGACACGGAATCAGCCCCAGCATTTT. Amino acid sequence: CASRTRNQPQHF.

This clonotype appeared a single time. This probably arose from a read error, given a far larger clone one base away. This sequence joins TRBV12-3 or TRBV12-4 and TRBJ2-1; tentatively, D is TRBD1 or TRBD2 (7 bases each). The CDR3 runs 12 residues. This CDR3 reads CASSTRGGEQLF. DNA for the CDR3: TGTGCCAGCAGTACCAGGGGGGGTGAGCAGCTCTTC.

There are many counts of this clonotype. The chain employs TRBV11-3 and TRBJ2-1, with TRBD2 identical over 9 bases. The CDR3 length is 13 residues. V gave up 7 bases and J gave up 7 bases; unmatched junction bases: 5. Germline V CDR1 and CDR2: SGHNT, YENEEA. The CDR3 sequence is CASTSGKRNEQFF. The CDR3 bases are TGTGCCAGCACTAGCGGGAAAAGGAATGAGCAGTTCTTC.

This clonotype was detected many times. The chain couples TRBV28 to TRBJ2-6, with D unclear. The V gene's germline CDR1 is MDHEN and CDR2 SYDVKM. The CDR3 totals 14 residues. Trimming took 6 bases from V and 0 from J, leaving 6 bases between them. The CDR3 DNA reads TGTGCCAGCAGACTACCCTCTGGGGCCAACGTCCTGACTTTC. It yields the protein CASRLPSGANVLTF. The entire variable domain, with the rest obtained from reference TRBV28 and TRBJ2-6, is as follows: DVKVTQSSRYLVKRTGEKVFLECVQDMDHENMFWYRQDPGLGLRLIYFSYDVKMKEKGDIPEGYSVSREKKERFSLILESASTNQTSMYLCASRLPSGANVLTFGAGSRLTVL.

J is TRBJ1-1 and V is TRBV19, with D possibly TRBD1 on 6 matching bases. CDR3 length: 14 residues. Germline V gene data show CDR1 as LNHDA and CDR2 as SQIVND (reference sequence). With 3 bases removed from V and 0 bases from J, the gap between germline ends came to 8 bases. For the CDR3, the DNA is TGTGCCAGTAGTATCAGGGGACTGAACACTGAAGCTTTCTTT. Amino acid sequence: CASSIRGLNTEAFF.

At least ten counts were recorded for this clonotype. DNA for the CDR3: TGCAGTGCTAGAGATTCGAAGGGGGCCAATTACAATGAGCAGTTCTTC. Translation: CSARDSKGANYNEQFF. The chain joins TRBV20-1 to TRBJ2-1; 7 bases fit TRBD1. Per the germline V gene, CDR1 is DFQATT and CDR2 is SNEGSKA (reference sequence). The CDR3 extends over 16 amino acids. Unmatched junction bases numbered 9, after V lost 0 bases and J lost 4 bases.

The CDR3 DNA follows: TGCAGCGTTGACCCGGGAGACAGGGGCGACGAGCAGTACTTC. It encodes CSVDPGDRGDEQYF. The chain recombines TRBV29-1 with TRBJ2-7, with 8 bases identical to TRBD1. With V trimmed by 3 bases and J by 5 bases, 9 bases remained unmatched. This CDR3 is 14 amino acids long. Germline assignment: CDR1 SQVTM and CDR2 ANQGSEA.

The sample holds many counts of this clonotype. This chain links TRBV28 with TRBJ1-5, with D possibly matching TRBD1 (6 bases). V was pared by 5 bases and J by 2 bases, with 13 bases between. The length of the CDR3 is 15 residues. From germline, CDR1 is MDHEN and CDR2 SYDVKM. The CDR3: CASSRRQVGNQPQHF. DNA for the CDR3: TGTGCCAGCAGTAGGCGACAGGTAGGCAATCAGCCCCAGCATTTT.

This clonotype was observed a handful of times. This chain uses TRBV19 with TRBJ2-4; D is uncertain. The germline V and J ends were trimmed by 7 bases and 0 bases, with 10 bases remaining between them. The germline gives CDR1 LNHDA, CDR2 SQIVND (reference sequence). The CDR3 covers 14 residues. CDR3 DNA sequence: TGTGCCAGTAATCCGACCGCAGCCAAAAACATTCAGTACTTC. Its protein is CASNPTAAKNIQYF.

Worth noting for this clonotype: A far larger clone is a single base away, which makes a read error likely. The CDR3 DNA reads TGTGCCGGCAGTGAGCAGGGACGACCCGCCAATGAGCAGTTCTTC. This sequence encodes CAGSEQGRPANEQFF. The chain employs TRBV2 and TRBJ2-5; D may be TRBD1 or TRBD2 (5 bases each). The J call may be faulty, since TRBJ2-1 better matches the DNA end. The CDR3 runs to 15 residues. CDR1 SNHLY and CDR2 FYNNEI come from the germline V gene.

In its sample, this clonotype is medium-sized. The chain employs TRBV12-3 or TRBV12-4 and TRBJ2-7; possibly TRBD1 for D (6 bases). The CDR3 consists of 13 residues. Trimming shortened V by 0 bases and J by 6 bases, and 9 bases separated the two germline ends. The CDR3, as DNA: TGTGCCAGCAGTTTAGCGATAGGGGGCGAGCAGTACTTC. Protein product: CASSLAIGGEQYF.

The rearrangement uses TRBV5-6 and TRBJ2-1; the D gene is possibly TRBD2 (6 bases). V was shortened by 4 bases and J by 4 bases, with 15 bases between the two germline ends. The CDR3 has 15 amino acids. CDR1 and CDR2 (germline): SGHDT, YYEEEE. CDR3 amino acids: CASSPPGLLYNEQFF. In DNA, the CDR3 is TGTGCCAGCAGCCCTCCGGGACTCCTATACAATGAGCAGTTCTTC.

Details on this clonotype: With only one base between it and a far larger clone, this is likely a read error. Given the absence of the conserved phenylalanine or tryptophan at the CDR3 end, a read error is likely. The chain carries TRBV20-1 and TRBJ2-1, with D tentatively TRBD1 (7 bases). The better agreement between TRBJ2-5 and the DNA end casts doubt on the J call. Germline V CDR1 and CDR2: DFQATT, SNEGSKA (reference sequence). This CDR3 has 13 amino acids. CDR3 region: CSVGAGQRETQYL. As DNA, the CDR3 is TGCAGTGTCGGTGCGGGACAGCGAGAGACCCAGTACTTG.

This sequence joins TRBV4-2 and TRBJ2-1; the D gene is possibly TRBD2 (6 bases). The CDR3 is 15 amino acids. Germline CDR1 is LGHNA and CDR2 is YNFKEQ. The V and J ends lost 0 bases and 6 bases respectively, with 12 bases between them. The CDR3 protein is CASSQDRGSSNEQFF. As DNA, the CDR3 is TGTGCCAGCAGCCAAGATCGGGGGAGCAGCAATGAGCAGTTCTTC.

In its sample, this clonotype was seen many times. The rearrangement uses TRBV6-1 and TRBJ1-3; tentative D call: TRBD1 (6 bases). With 6 bases removed from V and 0 bases from J, the gap between germline ends came to 9 bases. Germline V gene lookup returns CDR1 MNHNS and CDR2 SASEGT. This CDR3 contains 14 residues. CDR3 nucleotide sequence: TGTGCCAGCAGAACAGGGAACTCTGGAAACACCATATATTTT. It is translated as CASRTGNSGNTIYF.

This clonotype was counted ten times or more. Its ends do not fully match the called genes, so a read error is possible. The genes are TRBV6-1 and TRBJ2-2, with 7 bases that match TRBD1. The CDR3 sequence is 11 residues long. Germline V gene data show CDR1 as MNHNS and CDR2 as SASEGT. CDR3 DNA sequence: TGTGCCAGCAGTGAAGCCCTAGGGACAGCATTT. It codes for CASSEALGTAF.